A single sample gave rise to the 20 T cell receptor beta chains below, sequenced in a study of blood T cell repertoires in COVID-19. TCRdb's table, derived via immunoSEQ multiplex PCR, lists solely in-frame clones and lacks some. The sample consists of 110,000 or so clones, approximately 85% of them appearing once. Sequencing used peripheral blood. The receptors come from a woman aged 55-69 years with COVID-19, enrolled during active disease.

The chain uses TRBV3-1 (or the pseudogene TRBV3-2) and TRBJ2-1, with 7 nucleotides matching TRBD1. Trimming removed 3 bases from V and 3 bases from J; junction bases left unmatched: 8. The length of the CDR3 is 16 residues. CDR1 and CDR2 from the germline V gene are LGHDT and YNNKEL (reference sequence). This CDR3 is CASSQNLQGYYNEQFF. The CDR3 region has the DNA TGTGCCAGCAGCCAGAATTTACAGGGGTACTACAATGAGCAGTTCTTC.

This chain uses TRBV7-9 with TRBJ2-3, with 7 bases aligning to TRBD1. The CDR3 extends over 17 amino acids. The germline CDR1 and CDR2 sequences are SEHNR and FQNEAQ (reference sequence). With 1 base clipped from V and 0 bases from J, the junction kept 7 bases outside the gene matches. The CDR3 is CASSLGQGMPSTDTQYF. DNA for the CDR3: TGTGCCAGCAGCTTAGGACAGGGTATGCCTAGCACAGATACGCAGTATTTT.

This rearrangement joins TRBV5-1 to TRBJ1-1, with a possible D match to TRBD1 (5 bases). The CDR3 sequence is 14 residues long. V was cut by 2 bases and J by 4 bases, with 12 bases left in between. The germline V gene has CDR1 SGHRS and CDR2 YFSETQ. The CDR3: CASSFGSGGTEAFF. CDR3 sequence (DNA): TGCGCCAGCAGCTTCGGCTCCGGGGGCACTGAAGCTTTCTTT.

The J gene is TRBJ2-7, the V gene TRBV4-2; 11 bases align to TRBD1. CDR1 is LGHNA, CDR2 YNFKEQ, per germline. This CDR3 contains 16 residues. The junction had 7 bases not matched to a gene; V was cut back by 1 base and J by 5 bases. CDR3 nucleotides: TGTGCCAGCAGCCAAGTTTCTGGACAGGGGGCGAACGAGCAGTACTTC. Residues: CASSQVSGQGANEQYF.

The DNA of the CDR3 is TGTGCCAGCAGTTTACTAGGGGGACGGCAATACAATGAGCAGTTCTTC. It specifies CASSLLGGRQYNEQFF. The chain combines TRBV27 with TRBJ2-1; D is perhaps TRBD1 (6 bases). Germline loops: CDR1 MNHEY, CDR2 SMNVEV (reference sequence). V was cut by 2 bases and J by 4 bases, with 15 bases left in between. The CDR3 is made up of 16 amino acids.

The CDR3 nucleotides are TGTGCCAGCAGTCTCCAACCCCTAGCGGGGAACACCCAGTACTTC. It is translated as CASSLQPLAGNTQYF. The gene calls are TRBV6-5 and TRBJ2-5, with 9 bases fitting TRBD2. Trimming cost V 5 bases and J 8 bases; bases outside gene matches: 12. Germline CDR1 reads MNHEY; CDR2 reads SVGAGI. The CDR3 is 15 residues long.

This clone was counted between two and nine times. V and J are TRBV15 and TRBJ2-3; TRBD1 might be the D (5 bases). V gave up 0 bases and J gave up 1 base, with 14 bases separating them. The germline V gene encodes CDR1 LNHNV and CDR2 YYDKDF (reference sequence). CDR3 size: 17 residues. CDR3 bases: TGTGCCACCAGCAGAGATAGGGGAAGCGCCGGCACAGATACGCAGTATTTT. Protein: CATSRDRGSAGTDTQYF.

This clone has just a few counts. The chain has TRBV27 and TRBJ2-5; tentatively, D is TRBD2 (5 bases). CDR3 size: 14 residues. Germline CDR1 reads MNHEY; CDR2 reads SMNVEV (reference sequence). V dropped 3 bases and J dropped 5 bases, with 13 bases sitting between them. The CDR3: CASSFEGVGETQYF. The CDR3 nucleotides read TGTGCCAGCAGTTTCGAGGGCGTAGGGGAGACCCAGTACTTC.

This chain connects TRBV18 to TRBJ1-1; TRBD1 agrees at 7 bases. The junction had 6 bases not matched to a gene; V was cut back by 4 bases and J by 1 base. The germline V gene has CDR1 KGHSH and CDR2 LQKENI. This CDR3 spans 15 amino acids. Written as DNA, the CDR3 is TGTGCCAGCTCACGGCGACAGGGAGAGAACACTGAAGCTTTCTTT. Translating it yields CASSRRQGENTEAFF.

This rearrangement joins TRBV7-3 to TRBJ2-3; the D gene is possibly TRBD2 (5 bases). Trimming removed 1 base at V and 1 base at J, with 9 bases between. The CDR3 totals 15 residues. Per the germline V gene, CDR1 is SGHTA and CDR2 is FQGTGA. The CDR3 protein is CASSLIVGGTDTQYF. The DNA of the CDR3 is TGTGCCAGCAGCTTAATTGTCGGGGGCACAGATACGCAGTATTTT.

This chain uses TRBV10-3 with TRBJ2-5, with 9 nucleotides matching TRBD2. The germline V gene has CDR1 ENHRY and CDR2 SYGVKD. V gave up 4 bases and J gave up 4 bases; unmatched junction bases: 16. CDR3 length: 18 residues. This CDR3 reads CAISGLAGDYGGGETQYF. CDR3 in DNA: TGTGCCATCAGTGGGTTAGCGGGGGACTACGGGGGCGGAGAGACCCAGTACTTC.

The chain has TRBV30 and TRBJ2-7; TRBD2 matches at 9 bases. The CDR3 loop spans 13 amino acids. The trim removed 3 bases at V and 5 bases at J, leaving 5 bases unmatched. CDR1 is GTSNPN, CDR2 SVGIG, per germline (reference sequence). In DNA form, the CDR3 reads TGTGCCTGGAGCCCGGGACTAGCAAACGAGCAGTACTTC. Translation: CAWSPGLANEQYF. Full variable domain (outside the CDR3, taken from reference TRBV30 and TRBJ2-7): SQTIHQWPATLVQPVGSPLSLECTVEGTSNPNLYWYRQAAGRGLQLLFYSVGIGQISSEVPQNLSASRPQDRQFILSSKKLLLSDSGFYLCAWSPGLANEQYFGPGTRLTVT.

The rearrangement joins TRBV3-1 (or the pseudogene TRBV3-2) to TRBJ2-3, with 7 nucleotides matching TRBD2. The CDR3 is 18 residues long. V was clipped by 0 bases and J by 2 bases; unmatched bases: 11. Germline CDR1 is LGHDT and CDR2 is YNNKEL (reference sequence). The CDR3 loop reads CASSQDRSAGLTTDTQYF. The CDR3 DNA is TGTGCCAGCAGCCAAGATAGGTCAGCGGGGTTAACCACAGATACGCAGTATTTT.

The chain uses TRBV29-1 and TRBJ2-7; D remains ambiguous. The CDR3 totals 16 residues. Trimming pared 5 bases from V and 0 bases from J, leaving 20 bases between. Looked up from germline, CDR1 is SQVTM and CDR2 is ANQGSEA. CDR3 sequence (DNA): TGCAGCGTTATATCTCCAGGCCACGGCAGCTCCTACGAGCAGTACTTC. Translating gives CSVISPGHGSSYEQYF.

The V gene is TRBV7-3, the J gene TRBJ1-2; the match to TRBD1 covers 8 bases. Trimming took 5 bases from V and 5 from J; bases not matched to a gene: 13. Germline values: CDR1 SGHTA, CDR2 FQGTGA. The CDR3 runs 16 residues. Here the CDR3 DNA reads TGTGCCAGCAGCAAAACAGGGGGTGGAGTGGATTATGGCTACACCTTC. As protein: CASSKTGGGVDYGYTF.

This chain uses TRBV6-1 with TRBJ2-1, with D uncertain. This CDR3 comprises 14 residues. The germline V and J ends were trimmed by 3 bases and 6 bases, with 12 bases remaining between them. Germline values: CDR1 MNHNS, CDR2 SASEGT. The CDR3 nucleotides read TGTGCCAGCAGTGATTGGGCAGCCAGCAATGAGCAGTTCTTC. This codes for CASSDWAASNEQFF.

This CDR3 reads CASTSGSQGGDYGYTF. Written as DNA, the CDR3 is TGCGCCAGCACCTCGGGGAGTCAGGGGGGCGACTATGGCTACACCTTC. The V and J genes are TRBV5-1 and TRBJ1-2; 7 bases line up with TRBD1. V lost 6 bases to trimming and J lost 3 bases; unmatched junction nucleotides: 14. CDR1 SGHRS and CDR2 YFSETQ come from the germline V gene. The CDR3 totals 16 residues.

The V and J genes are TRBV5-1 and TRBJ2-5; possible D gene TRBD1, 5 bases. CDR3 length: 12 residues. V gave up 0 bases and J gave up 5 bases, with 5 bases separating them. In germline, CDR1 is SGHRS, CDR2 YFSETQ. CDR3 residues: CASSLEGETQYF. The DNA of the CDR3 is TGCGCCAGCAGCTTGGAGGGGGAGACCCAGTACTTC.

The chain couples TRBV7-6 to TRBJ2-1; 7 bases fit TRBD1. V dropped 8 bases and J dropped 6; count of bases not matched to a gene: 13. The CDR3 has 15 amino acids. Germline lookup yields CDR1 SGHVS and CDR2 FNYEAQ. The CDR3 is CASSRPGTASNEQFF. The CDR3 region has the DNA TGTGCCAGCTCGAGGCCGGGGACAGCCAGCAATGAGCAGTTCTTC.

Note on this clone: An end of the junction differs from the germline gene, which may be a read error. The chain joins TRBV18 to TRBJ1-3; no firm D call. This CDR3 is 17 amino acids long. Germline V lookup: CDR1 KGHSH, CDR2 LQKENI. DNA for the CDR3: TGTGCCAGCTCACCAAGCGGAGAAGTCTTCTCTGGAAACATCATATATTTT. Translating gives CASSPSGEVFSGNIIYF.